The TCR beta chain described here comes from a study of spatial heterogeneity in lung cancer. The wider study: Each time, sequencing found more beta-chain sequences than alpha-chain sequences.

Points from the study as a whole: More often at tumor resection than at routine follow-up, ubiquitous expanded tumor TCRs were detected in the blood.

This clonotype came up many times. Its antigen is currently unknown. CDR3 length: 12 amino acids. V shed 4 bases and J shed 1 base, with 5 bases lying between them. Germline values: CDR1 SGDLS, CDR2 YYNGEE. Each CDR3 protein gets one entry after TCRdb re-called the 5' RACE reads with MiXCR. The sample consists of under 85,000 distinct CDR3 sequences, under 8.5% of them appearing once. The time point denotes: sample taken at primary tumor resection. The donor population consisted of some 72 patients with untreated, early-stage non-small cell lung cancer. TCRs were sequenced from unsorted whole RNA of tumor, nontumor lung or PBMC.

The clonotype comes from a male donor with early-stage non-small cell lung cancer. The specimen comprised PBMCs, sampled at surgery. The V call is TRBV9, the J call TRBJ1-2; unclear D gene. The CDR3 loop is CASSPDNYGYTF. CDR3 sequence (DNA): TGTGCCAGCAGCCCCGATAACTATGGCTACACCTTC.